This TCR beta chain was sequenced for a study of CXCR3-negative and CXCR3-positive naive CD8 T cells. Across the study: The libraries yielded about 135 million TRB reads, about 1.5 +/- 0.3 million each. The study, taken as a whole, reports: Because surface CD5 did not distinguish the naive subsets, TCR strength was inferred from TRB CDR3 properties.

TRB cDNA libraries were made by UMI-labeled 5' RACE. Reprocessing the 5' RACE reads, TCRdb reports a single entry for every CDR3 protein and omits DNA. The sample data list 8,000 to 10,000 distinct CDR3 sequences. Points on this clonotype: Its target is not known.

Triplicate roughly 300,000-cell sorts were made of each CD8+ T cell subset. CDR1 MNHEY and CDR2 SVGEGT come from the germline V gene. The CDR3 has 12 amino acids. Sequenced sample: naive CXCR3- CD8+ T cells from blood. Subset described: CD45RO-CCR7+CD27+CD95- naive CD8+ T cells lacking CXCR3 (TNR3-). V is TRBV6-2 or TRBV6-3 and J is TRBJ2-7; as DNA is missing, the TRBD1 call by TCRdb cannot be tested. The sequence derives from a human donor in good health. Some clones in this sample may be carry-over from other donors' samples. This CDR3 reads CASRSDTGEQYF.